This T cell receptor beta chain was sequenced in a study of T cell changes during pregnancy in multiple sclerosis. Only in-frame clones appear in the TCRdb table, and some are missing; sequencing was by immunoSEQ multiplex PCR. This table has tens of thousands of clones, about 91% appearing once. This CDR3 contains 14 residues. V was clipped by 5 bases and J by 12 bases, with 19 bases between them. Germline V gene sequence: CDR1 LNHDA, CDR2 SQIVND (reference sequence). The starting material was CD8+ T cells from peripheral blood mononuclear cells, obtained before pregnancy. The chain employs TRBV19 and TRBJ1-4, with D tentatively TRBD1 (5 bases). The origin of this receptor is a female donor with multiple sclerosis, enrolled in a pregnancy study. The CDR3: CASSWGRSGGELFF. CDR3 sequence (DNA): TGTGCCAGTAGTTGGGGCCGATCGGGGGGAGAACTGTTTTTT.